The rows below give T cell receptor beta chains drawn from one sample of a study of identical twins. TCRdb fed the 5' RACE reads into MiXCR, producing one record per CDR3 protein. The table lists more than 600,000 distinct CDR3 sequences, roughly 18% of them singletons. These data also featured in a second study, about T cells expressing NK-cell markers.

The sample comprised PBMCs. These receptors were collected from a woman aged 18-30 years in good health. Both conserved end residues are trimmed from each CDR3. The D gene is left open where the match is weak. Expanded clones are given a class, and other clones once, few, many or no size at all.

d_gene,abundance,len,v_gene,CDR3aa
.,.,12,TRBV3-1,ASSHLNRDYEQY
.,.,10,TRBV6-2/TRBV6-3,ASSYVKGKLF
.,few,12,TRBV29-1,SVGKTGMDTEAF
TRBD2,.,17,TRBV11-2,ASSVHRTSGTFSLRRQF
.,few,12,TRBV9,ASSQGGAGGEAF
.,few,11,TRBV30,ARRGSESYEQY
TRBD1,.,10,TRBV20-1,SAPDRAYEQY
.,few,12,TRBV5-6,ASSLAAGASTQY
TRBD1,few,11,TRBV6-5,ASSSGQGHGYT
.,many,13,TRBV5-1,ASSRQAVNTGELF
.,few,8,TRBV20-1,SARISEQF
.,few,11,TRBV5-1,ASNWGGDTEAF
TRBD2,.,13,TRBV7-8,ASSRLAGGKDTQY
.,many,10,TRBV7-9,ASSLLDTEAF
TRBD1,.,13,TRBV7-9,ASSPGQGAPYEQY
.,few,13,TRBV20-1,SVPQGTSGANVLT
.,.,13,TRBV12-3/TRBV12-4,ASSPLQGRSGELF
.,.,14,TRBV12-3/TRBV12-4,ASRNPRGGITYEQY
TRBD2,once,12,TRBV20-1,SARYGGTEGTQY
.,.,11,TRBV5-1,ASSTGDNSPLH
TRBD1,few,14,TRBV25-1,ASSEGGQGAADTQY
TRBD2,.,12,TRBV20-1,SASGAGESETQY
TRBD2,.,13,TRBV20-1,SALLTSGSSETQY
.,.,13,TRBV28,ASSLAAGGSYEQY
TRBD2,.,14,TRBV10-3,AITNLAGGSTDTQY
TRBD2,.,12,TRBV29-1,SSLEAGDSYEQY
TRBD1,many,11,TRBV5-1,ASSSWTGDGYT
.,many,12,TRBV29-1,SVPTTGSSYEQY
.,.,17,TRBV5-4,ASSFFFRVGSASTDTQY
.,many,12,TRBV20-1,SAREGPINSPLH
TRBD1,.,15,TRBV7-8,ASSLGGDRELADTQY
TRBD1,.,8,TRBV20-1,SVPDRDLT
TRBD2,.,11,TRBV29-1,SVAAGGVHEQY
.,.,13,TRBV4-3,ASSLGGAVSYEQY
.,.,8,TRBV6-6,ASSYGGLH
TRBD2,few,14,TRBV7-2,ASSSTRLAGQETQY
.,few,13,TRBV12-3/TRBV12-4,ASSLDPVTGNTIY
TRBD2,.,10,TRBV6-1,ASNLAGDEQF
.,few,12,TRBV6-5,ASSYFGREYGYT
.,.,13,TRBV5-1,ASSSMVGGTDTQY
.,.,11,TRBV20-1,SASRGTAGELF
.,.,11,TRBV29-1,SVETVGSDTQY
.,few,13,TRBV12-5,ASGLVPHRDNEQF
.,few,12,TRBV20-1,SAYPGLGRDTQY
TRBD2,.,11,TRBV27,ATLGAGASEQY
.,.,15,TRBV20-1,SARSLGESSGANVLT
TRBD2,few,14,TRBV12-3/TRBV12-4,ASSLRLAGTTGELF
.,.,11,TRBV12-3/TRBV12-4,ASSPEVLGEQF
TRBD1,.,11,TRBV6-2/TRBV6-3,ASRMDRVQPQH
TRBD1,.,18,TRBV2,ASYGLPGQKFTSSTDTQY
.,.,14,TRBV5-1,ASSLHPGNSNYGYT
TRBD2,few,13,TRBV9,ASSVSGGDTDTQY
TRBD2,.,12,TRBV30,AWSVRGLGNEQF
TRBD2,.,13,TRBV12-3/TRBV12-4,ASSGGLAQYNEQF
TRBD2,.,14,TRBV12-3/TRBV12-4,ASSLAHSGSYNEQF